This T cell receptor (beta chain) was profiled in a study of immune evolution from preneoplasia to lung adenocarcinoma. In germline, CDR1 is LGHNA, CDR2 YNFKEQ. The CDR3 is 16 residues long. Trimming took 3 bases from V and 5 from J; bases not matched to a gene: 8. Nucleic acids came from premalignant or tumor cells enriched by macro-dissection. Sequencing was performed with immunoSEQ multiplex PCR; in TCRdb, only in-frame clones are kept and a portion is missing. The sample lists about 3,600 clones, over 70% occurring once. This receptor was identified in a person aged 60 to 80 with lung adenocarcinoma. The rearrangement uses TRBV4-2 and TRBJ2-7; 12 positions agree with TRBD2. Sequencing was done on a sample of FFPE minimally invasive lung adenocarcinoma tissue. Here the CDR3 reads CASSHLSSGGADEQYF. CDR3 sequence (DNA): TGTGCCAGCAGCCACCTGTCTAGCGGGGGGGCCGACGAGCAGTACTTC.